The clone carrying this T cell receptor (beta chain) was seen more than once but under ten times. The CDR3 extends over 14 amino acids. Germline CDR1 SEHNR, CDR2 FQNEAQ (reference sequence). V gave up 3 bases and J gave up 10 bases, with 18 bases separating them. The sample is drawn from a study of blood T cell repertoires in COVID-19. Only in-frame clones appear in the TCRdb table, and some are missing; sequencing was by immunoSEQ multiplex PCR. Among some 160,000 clones listed, approximately 84% were seen once. Material for sequencing was peripheral blood. The TCR was taken from a woman aged 80 or over with COVID-19, enrolled during active disease. The chain combines TRBV7-9 with TRBJ1-1; D not resolved. In DNA, the CDR3 is TGTGCCAGCAGCTTCGTCCAGCACCGGGAGGGAGCTTTCTTT. Protein product: CASSFVQHREGAFF.